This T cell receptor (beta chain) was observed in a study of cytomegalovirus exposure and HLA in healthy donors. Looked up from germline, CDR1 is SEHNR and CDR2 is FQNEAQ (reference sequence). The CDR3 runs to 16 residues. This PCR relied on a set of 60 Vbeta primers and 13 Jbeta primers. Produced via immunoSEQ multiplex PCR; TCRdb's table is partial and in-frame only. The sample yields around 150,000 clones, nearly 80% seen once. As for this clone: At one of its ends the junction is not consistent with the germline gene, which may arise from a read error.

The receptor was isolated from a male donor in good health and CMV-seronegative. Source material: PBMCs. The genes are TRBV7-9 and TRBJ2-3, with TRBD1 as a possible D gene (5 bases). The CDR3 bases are TGTTCCAGCAGCTTCTATCTGACAGCTAGCACAGATACGCAGTATTTT. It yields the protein CSSSFYLTASTDTQYF.